The 24 T cell receptor beta chains presented below share a single source sample, sequenced in a study of technical replicates of blood from four donors. The table came from immunoSEQ multiplex PCR; TCRdb's copy has only in-frame clones and leaves some out. The sample lists 99,000 or so clones, 95% occurring once. The source material was T cells isolated from PBMCs. The receptor source for this set is a human donor in good health.

J is TRBJ1-4 and V is TRBV4-1; a weak D match, TRBD1 (5 bases). The CDR3 length is 15 residues. Trimming stripped 1 base from V and 1 base from J, with 7 bases between. CDR1 and CDR2 (germline): MGHRA, YSYEKL. CDR3 DNA: TGCGCCAGCAGCCAAGTTCAGGGAACTAATGAAAAACTGTTTTTT. Translating it yields CASSQVQGTNEKLFF.

The rearrangement links TRBV15 to TRBJ1-1; no definite D call. CDR1 LNHNV and CDR2 YYDKDF come from the germline V gene (reference sequence). The CDR3 covers 14 residues. Between the trimmed V and J ends, which lost 3 bases and 1 base, there was a span of 9 bases. CDR3 residues: CATSSQTENTEAFF. The CDR3 DNA follows: TGTGCCACCAGCAGCCAAACAGAGAACACTGAAGCTTTCTTT.

About this clone: Other DNA sequences within the sample encode an identical CDR3. V usage is TRBV20-1 and J usage is TRBJ2-7, with D perhaps TRBD1 (5 bases). Germline V gene data show CDR1 as DFQATT and CDR2 as SNEGSKA (reference sequence). The CDR3 has 11 amino acids. The CDR3 nucleotides are TGCAGCGGATTAGGGGCCTACGAGCAGTACTTC. Its protein is CSGLGAYEQYF.

V and J are TRBV5-5 and TRBJ2-4; D uncertain. Per the germline V gene, CDR1 is SGHKS and CDR2 is YYEKEE (reference sequence). V lost 3 bases and J 0 bases, leaving 19 bases between the germline ends. The CDR3 has 18 residues. The CDR3 nucleotides are TGTGCCAGCAGCTCATTGTGGGCGCCCTTTTTAGCCAAAAACATTCAGTACTTC. It is translated as CASSSLWAPFLAKNIQYF.

This chain connects TRBV28 to TRBJ2-1, with TRBD2 identical over 9 bases. V shed 1 base and J 8 bases; nucleotides not matched to a gene: 12. Germline CDR1 reads MDHEN; CDR2 reads SYDVKM. The length of the CDR3 is 17 residues. DNA of the CDR3: TGTGCCAGCAGTTTATCCGCAGGCGTAGCGGGAGCATATGAGCAGTTCTTC. Encoded protein: CASSLSAGVAGAYEQFF.

This chain links TRBV7-2 with TRBJ2-5; unclear D gene. The CDR3 is made up of 17 amino acids. V lost 1 base and J 3 bases, leaving 18 bases between the germline ends. CDR1 and CDR2 (germline): SGHTA, FQGNSA. The CDR3, as DNA: TGTGCCAGCAGCTTAGGTCGGAGAACGCTTCTAAAAGAGACCCAGTACTTC. This translates into CASSLGRRTLLKETQYF.

The sample holds one count of this clone. The rearrangement joins TRBV4-1 to TRBJ2-7; D is unclear. The CDR3 is made up of 15 amino acids. The germline V and J ends were trimmed by 0 bases and 4 bases, with 13 bases remaining between them. CDR1 and CDR2 (germline): MGHRA, YSYEKL. The CDR3 reads CASSQEGSPGYEQYF. The DNA for the CDR3 is TGCGCCAGCAGCCAAGAGGGTAGCCCCGGATACGAGCAGTACTTC.

This clone came up once. The genes are TRBV5-6 and TRBJ1-2; TRBD1 agrees at 7 bases. V dropped 3 bases and J dropped 4; count of bases not matched to a gene: 15. The CDR3 is 17 residues long. Germline V gene sequence: CDR1 SGHDT, CDR2 YYEEEE. CDR3 sequence: CASSSVQHRGMAYGYTF. CDR3 DNA: TGTGCCAGCAGCTCGGTACAACACAGGGGAATGGCCTATGGCTACACCTTC.

This chain links TRBV7-2 with TRBJ2-2, with a weak D call TRBD2 (5 bases). CDR3 length: 14 residues. V was trimmed by 3 bases and J by 7 bases, leaving 12 bases between them. Germline-derived CDR1 and CDR2 are SGHTA and FQGNSA. CDR3 amino acids: CASSLTKMNGELFF. As DNA, the CDR3 is TGTGCCAGCAGCTTGACTAAGATGAACGGGGAGCTGTTTTTT.

The rearrangement joins TRBV15 to TRBJ1-5, with 7 bases aligning to TRBD1. This CDR3 is built from 18 residues. Germline-derived CDR1 and CDR2 are LNHNV and YYDKDF (reference sequence). V shed 5 bases and J 3 bases; nucleotides not matched to a gene: 16. CDR3 DNA: TGTGCCACCAGCCCAGATAGCGACGCAGGGGGGAACAATCAGCCCCAGCATTTT. Protein: CATSPDSDAGGNNQPQHF.

This chain connects TRBV27 to TRBJ2-5; D call uncertain. Germline V gene data show CDR1 as MNHEY and CDR2 as SMNVEV (reference sequence). This CDR3 comprises 13 residues. V gave up 3 bases and J gave up 5 bases, with 10 bases separating them. The CDR3 DNA follows: TGTGCCAGCAGTTTGTTTCCGTCGGAGACCCAGTACTTC. Protein: CASSLFPSETQYF.

The chain carries TRBV5-1 and TRBJ2-1; possibly TRBD2 for D (6 bases). CDR1 and CDR2 from the germline V gene are SGHRS and YFSETQ. CDR3 length: 11 residues. The V and J ends lost 3 bases and 10 bases respectively, with 8 bases between them. CDR3 in amino acids: CASSSGGEQFF. The CDR3 DNA reads as TGCGCCAGCAGCTCCGGAGGGGAGCAGTTCTTC. Full variable domain (remainder filled in from reference TRBV5-1 and TRBJ2-1): KAGVTQTPRYLIKTRGQQVTLSCSPISGHRSVSWYQQTPGQGLQFLFEYFSETQRNKGNFPGRFSGRQFSNSRSEMNVSTLELGDSALYLCASSSGGEQFFGPGTRLTVL.

V and J are TRBV28 and TRBJ1-5, with TRBD1 identical over 7 bases. Looked up from germline, CDR1 is MDHEN and CDR2 is SYDVKM. V shed 3 bases and J 4 bases; nucleotides not matched to a gene: 6. The CDR3 runs 15 residues. This CDR3 reads CASSFQTGFNQPQHF. CDR3 DNA sequence: TGTGCCAGCAGTTTCCAGACAGGGTTTAATCAGCCCCAGCATTTT.

V gene TRBV7-6 combines with J gene TRBJ2-1, with D hard to call. V lost 4 bases and J lost 5, with 15 bases in between. Germline lookup yields CDR1 SGHVS and CDR2 FNYEAQ. The CDR3 extends over 15 amino acids. The CDR3 sequence: CASSSEPGSNNEQFF. As DNA, the CDR3 is TGTGCCAGCAGCTCAGAGCCCGGGTCCAACAATGAGCAGTTCTTC.

The chain joins TRBV18 to TRBJ1-1; D perhaps matches TRBD1 (5 bases). Germline V gene sequence: CDR1 KGHSH, CDR2 LQKENI. Deletions cut 5 bases from V and 0 bases from J, with 19 bases between. This CDR3 is built from 17 residues. In DNA, the CDR3 is TGTGCCAGCTCATACCCCCCCACGACAGACATGAACACTGAAGCTTTCTTT. Its translation: CASSYPPTTDMNTEAFF.

V is TRBV25-1 and J is TRBJ2-2, with 10 bases matching TRBD2. CDR3 length: 15 residues. The germline V gene encodes CDR1 MGHDK and CDR2 SYGVNS. J lost 1 base, V lost 6 bases, and 2 bases had no gene match. Here the CDR3 DNA reads TGTGCCAGCAGCAGACTAGCGGGGAACACCGGGGAGCTGTTTTTT. Its translation is CASSRLAGNTGELFF.

The gene calls are TRBV19 and TRBJ2-1, with D unclear. This CDR3 is built from 15 residues. Trimming took 1 base from V and 1 from J, leaving 8 bases between them. Germline assignment: CDR1 LNHDA and CDR2 SQIVND (reference sequence). As DNA, the CDR3 is TGTGCCAGTAGTATAGTCCCTGTGTCCTACAATGAGCAGTTCTTC. Translated, it gives CASSIVPVSYNEQFF.

The genes are TRBV19 and TRBJ2-1; TRBD2 matches at 7 bases. V shed 3 bases, J shed 10 bases, and the junction held 9 bases outside the gene matches. CDR1 is LNHDA and CDR2 is SQIVND in the germline V gene (reference sequence). The CDR3 consists of 14 residues. DNA of the CDR3: TGTGCCAGTAGTATTAGCGGGCTTGCCCGAGAGCAGTTCTTC. Amino acids: CASSISGLAREQFF.

The chain links TRBV2 to TRBJ1-6; a possible D gene is TRBD1 (6 bases). Trimming cost V 10 bases and J 7 bases, with 17 bases left between them. Germline V gives CDR1 SNHLY, CDR2 FYNNEI. CDR3 length equals 14 residues. This chain's CDR3 is CATRRRQANSPLHF. The CDR3 DNA is TGTGCCACCCGAAGGAGACAGGCGAATTCACCCCTCCACTTT.

This chain connects TRBV19 to TRBJ2-7; 9 bases are shared with TRBD2. The CDR3 has 18 residues. With V trimmed by 2 bases and J by 3 bases, 14 bases remained unmatched. Germline CDR1 LNHDA, CDR2 SQIVND (reference sequence). CDR3 bases: TGTGCCAGTAGTATAAAGTCGGGCATAGCGGGAGTTTTCTACGAGCAGTACTTC. Protein: CASSIKSGIAGVFYEQYF. Based on the CDR3 plus reference TRBV19 and TRBJ2-7, the full variable domain is DGGITQSPKYLFRKEGQNVTLSCEQNLNHDAMYWYRQDPGQGLRLIYYSQIVNDFQKGDIAEGYSVSREKKESFPLTVTSAQKNPTAFYLCASSIKSGIAGVFYEQYFGPGTRLTVT.

The genes are TRBV6-5 and TRBJ1-1, with 10 bases aligning to TRBD1. With V trimmed by 3 bases and J by 8 bases, 3 bases remained unmatched. CDR1 is MNHEY, CDR2 SVGAGI, per germline. This CDR3 has 13 amino acids. DNA for the CDR3: TGTGCCAGCAGTTATGACAGGGGGCCCGAAGCTTTCTTT. Translated: CASSYDRGPEAFF.

The chain combines TRBV7-2 with TRBJ1-4; 7 bases align to TRBD1. The CDR3 contains 12 residues. The germline gives CDR1 SGHTA, CDR2 FQGNSA. The V segment lost 5 bases and the J segment 13 bases; nucleotides outside the gene matches: 7. CDR3 in amino acids: CASSPLQGRLFF. CDR3 bases: TGTGCCAGCAGCCCTCTACAGGGGAGACTGTTTTTT. The whole variable domain, remainder taken from reference TRBV7-2 and TRBJ1-4, is GAGVSQSPSNKVTEKGKDVELRCDPISGHTALYWYRQSLGQGLEFLIYFQGNSAPDKSGLPSDRFSAERTGGSVSTLTIQRTQQEDSAVYLCASSPLQGRLFFGSGTQLSVL.

The V call is TRBV11-3, the J call TRBJ1-1; tentative D call: TRBD1 (5 bases). Germline CDR1 and CDR2: SGHNT and YENEEA. Trimming pared 5 bases from V and 3 bases from J, leaving 13 bases between. This CDR3 region has 14 residues. Here the CDR3 DNA reads TGTGCCAGCAGCCCGGGGGGGGAGGACACTGAAGCTTTCTTT. Translated: CASSPGGEDTEAFF.

This chain links TRBV2 with TRBJ1-2, with D perhaps TRBD1 (6 bases). The CDR3 consists of 14 residues. Germline CDR1 and CDR2: SNHLY and FYNNEI. Trimming removed 0 bases from V and 8 bases from J, with 13 bases in between. The CDR3 nucleotides read TGTGCCAGCAGTGAAGCGGAAGGGGGAAGAGGCTACACCTTC. This encodes CASSEAEGGRGYTF.